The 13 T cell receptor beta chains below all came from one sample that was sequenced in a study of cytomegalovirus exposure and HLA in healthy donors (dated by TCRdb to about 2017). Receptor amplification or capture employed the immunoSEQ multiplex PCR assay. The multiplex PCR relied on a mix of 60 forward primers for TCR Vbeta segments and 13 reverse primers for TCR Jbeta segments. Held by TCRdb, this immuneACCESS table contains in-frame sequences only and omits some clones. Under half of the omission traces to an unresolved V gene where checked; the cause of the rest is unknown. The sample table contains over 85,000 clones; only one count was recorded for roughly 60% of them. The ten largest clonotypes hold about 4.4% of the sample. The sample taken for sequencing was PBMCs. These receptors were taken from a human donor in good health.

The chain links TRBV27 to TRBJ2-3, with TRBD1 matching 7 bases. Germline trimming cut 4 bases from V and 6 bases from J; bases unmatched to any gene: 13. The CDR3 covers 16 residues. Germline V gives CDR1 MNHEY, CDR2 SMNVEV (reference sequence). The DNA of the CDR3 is TGTGCCAGCAGTTCCAGGACAGGCTCACGCGGGGATACGCAGTATTTT. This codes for CASSSRTGSRGDTQYF.

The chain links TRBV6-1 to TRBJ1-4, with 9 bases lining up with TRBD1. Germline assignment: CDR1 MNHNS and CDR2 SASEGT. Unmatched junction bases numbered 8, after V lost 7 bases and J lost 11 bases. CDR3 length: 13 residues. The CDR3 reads CASTGTGLQKLFF. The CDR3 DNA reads TGTGCCAGCACCGGGACAGGGTTGCAGAAACTGTTTTTT.

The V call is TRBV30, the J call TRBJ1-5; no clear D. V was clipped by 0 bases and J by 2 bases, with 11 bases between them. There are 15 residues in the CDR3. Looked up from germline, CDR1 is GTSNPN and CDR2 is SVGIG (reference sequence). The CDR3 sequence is CAWSVPGLRNQPQHF. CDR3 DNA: TGTGCCTGGAGTGTACCAGGACTCCGCAATCAGCCCCAGCATTTT. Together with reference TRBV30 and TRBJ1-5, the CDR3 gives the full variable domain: SQTIHQWPATLVQPVGSPLSLECTVEGTSNPNLYWYRQAAGRGLQLLFYSVGIGQISSEVPQNLSASRPQDRQFILSSKKLLLSDSGFYLCAWSVPGLRNQPQHFGDGTRLSIL.

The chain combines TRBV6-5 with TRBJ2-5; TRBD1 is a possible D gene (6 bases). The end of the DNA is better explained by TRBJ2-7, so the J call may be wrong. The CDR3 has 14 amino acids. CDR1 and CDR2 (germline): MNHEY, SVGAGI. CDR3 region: CASSRETGTYEQYF. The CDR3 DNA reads TGTGCCAGCAGTCGAGAAACAGGGACCTACGAGCAGTACTTC.

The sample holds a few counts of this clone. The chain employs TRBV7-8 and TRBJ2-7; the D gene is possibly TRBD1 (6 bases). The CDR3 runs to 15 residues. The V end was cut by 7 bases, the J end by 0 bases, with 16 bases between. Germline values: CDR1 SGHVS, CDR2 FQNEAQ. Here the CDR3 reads CASTPGDTNSYEQYF. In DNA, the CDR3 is TGTGCCAGCACCCCCGGGGACACCAACTCCTACGAGCAGTACTTC.

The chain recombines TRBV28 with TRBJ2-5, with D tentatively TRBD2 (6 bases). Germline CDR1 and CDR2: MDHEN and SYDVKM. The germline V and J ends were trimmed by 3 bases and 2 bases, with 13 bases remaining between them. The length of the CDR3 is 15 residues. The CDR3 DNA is TGTGCCAGCAGTTTCTCGTCAGGAGGGCAAGAGACCCAGTACTTC. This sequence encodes CASSFSSGGQETQYF.

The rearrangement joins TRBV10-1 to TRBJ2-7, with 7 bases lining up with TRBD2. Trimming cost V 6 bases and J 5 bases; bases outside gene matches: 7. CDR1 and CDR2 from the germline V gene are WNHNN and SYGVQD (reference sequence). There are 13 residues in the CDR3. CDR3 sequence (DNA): TGCGCCAGCAGCAAGGGAGGGTCGGACGAGCAGTACTTC. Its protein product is CASSKGGSDEQYF.

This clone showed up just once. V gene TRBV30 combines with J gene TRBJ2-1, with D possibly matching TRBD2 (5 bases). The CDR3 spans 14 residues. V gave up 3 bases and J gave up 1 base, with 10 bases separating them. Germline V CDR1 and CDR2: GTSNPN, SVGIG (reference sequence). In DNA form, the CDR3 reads TGTGCCTGGAGCGGGGATTATTCCTACAATGAGCAGTTCTTC. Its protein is CAWSGDYSYNEQFF.

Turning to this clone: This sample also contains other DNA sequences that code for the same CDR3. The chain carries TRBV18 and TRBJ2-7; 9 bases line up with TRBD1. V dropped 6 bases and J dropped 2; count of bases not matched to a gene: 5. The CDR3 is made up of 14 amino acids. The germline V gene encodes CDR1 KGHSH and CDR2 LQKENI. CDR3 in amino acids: CASSPGTGPYEQYF. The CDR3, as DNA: TGTGCCAGCTCTCCCGGGACAGGGCCCTACGAGCAGTACTTC.

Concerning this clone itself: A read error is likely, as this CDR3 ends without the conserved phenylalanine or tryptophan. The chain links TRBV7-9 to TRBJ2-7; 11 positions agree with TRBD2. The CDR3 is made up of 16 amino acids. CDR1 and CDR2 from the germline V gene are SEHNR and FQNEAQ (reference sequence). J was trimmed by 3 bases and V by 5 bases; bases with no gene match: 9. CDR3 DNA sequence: TGTGCCAGCAGCCAAGGGAAACTAGCGGGAGACTACGAGCAGTACCTC. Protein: CASSQGKLAGDYEQYL.

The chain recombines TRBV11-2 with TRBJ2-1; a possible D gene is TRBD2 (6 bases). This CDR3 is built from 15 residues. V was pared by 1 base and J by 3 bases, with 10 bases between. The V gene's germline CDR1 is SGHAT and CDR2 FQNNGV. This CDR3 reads CASSLAGDFYNEQFF. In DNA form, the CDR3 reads TGTGCCAGCAGCTTAGCGGGAGACTTCTACAATGAGCAGTTCTTC.

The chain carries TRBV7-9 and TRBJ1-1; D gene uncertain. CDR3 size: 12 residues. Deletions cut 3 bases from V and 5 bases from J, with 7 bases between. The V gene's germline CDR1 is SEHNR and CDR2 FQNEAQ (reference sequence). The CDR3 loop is CASSFGWTEAFF. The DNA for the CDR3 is TGTGCCAGCAGCTTCGGGTGGACTGAAGCTTTCTTT.

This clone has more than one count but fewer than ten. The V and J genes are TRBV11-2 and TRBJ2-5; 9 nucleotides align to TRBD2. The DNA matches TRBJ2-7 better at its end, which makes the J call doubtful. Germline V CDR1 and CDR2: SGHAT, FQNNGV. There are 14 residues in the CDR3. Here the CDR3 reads CASTPGTSRYEQYF. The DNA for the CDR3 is TGTGCCAGCACCCCCGGGACTAGCCGCTACGAGCAGTACTTC.